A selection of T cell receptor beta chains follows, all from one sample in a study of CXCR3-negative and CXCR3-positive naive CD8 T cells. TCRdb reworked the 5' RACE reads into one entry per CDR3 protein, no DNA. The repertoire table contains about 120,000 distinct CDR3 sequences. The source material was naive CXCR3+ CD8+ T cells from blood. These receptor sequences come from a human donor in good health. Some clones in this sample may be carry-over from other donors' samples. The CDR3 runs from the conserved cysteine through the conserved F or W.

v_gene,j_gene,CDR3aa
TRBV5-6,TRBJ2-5,CASSLVGQQETQYF
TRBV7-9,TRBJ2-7,CASSSTMKVEEQYF
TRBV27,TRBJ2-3,CASSITGDLSTDTQYF
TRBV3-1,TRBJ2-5,CASSQDQRLAGTGTQYF
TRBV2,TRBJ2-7,CASSAPGGPSYEQYF
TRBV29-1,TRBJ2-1,CSVEGVWDEQFF
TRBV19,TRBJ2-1,CASSTGTGEQFF
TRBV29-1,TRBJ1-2,CSVEDRGGYTF
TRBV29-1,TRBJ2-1,CSVGRASSYNEQFF
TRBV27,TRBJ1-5,CASSLWSSNQPQHF
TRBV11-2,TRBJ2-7,CASSSTGASGYEQYF
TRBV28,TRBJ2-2,CASSPITERRTGELFF
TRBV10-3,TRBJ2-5,CAISAGGREETQYF
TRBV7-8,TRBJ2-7,CASSKDSTYEQYF
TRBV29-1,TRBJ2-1,CSAGSSYNEQFF
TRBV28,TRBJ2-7,CTSSLSGQGGFYEQYF
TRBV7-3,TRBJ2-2,CASSPLGENTGELFF
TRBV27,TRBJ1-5,CASSSGGHQPQHF
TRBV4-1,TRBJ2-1,CASSQTSGGAVNEQFF
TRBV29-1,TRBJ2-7,CSVSWGAAEQYF
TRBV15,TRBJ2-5,CATIPAGGETQYF